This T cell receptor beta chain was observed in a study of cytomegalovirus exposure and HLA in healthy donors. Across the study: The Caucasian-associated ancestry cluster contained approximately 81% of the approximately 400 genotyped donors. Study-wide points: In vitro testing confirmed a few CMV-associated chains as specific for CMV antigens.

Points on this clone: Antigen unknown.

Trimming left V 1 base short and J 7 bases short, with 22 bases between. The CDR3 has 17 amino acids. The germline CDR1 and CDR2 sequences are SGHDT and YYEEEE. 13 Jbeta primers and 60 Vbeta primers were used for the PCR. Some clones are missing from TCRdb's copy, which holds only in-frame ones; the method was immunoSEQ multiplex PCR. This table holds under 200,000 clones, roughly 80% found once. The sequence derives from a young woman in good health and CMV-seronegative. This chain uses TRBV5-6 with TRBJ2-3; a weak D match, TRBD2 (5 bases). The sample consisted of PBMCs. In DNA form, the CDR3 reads TGTGCCAGCAGCTTGCGCCCGGTGGGGAGAAAACCCAATACGCAGTATTTT. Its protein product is CASSLRPVGRKPNTQYF.